The 7 T cell receptor beta chains listed next were all sequenced from one sample in a study of T cell repertoires in cytomegalovirus infection. Each CDR3 protein gets one entry after TCRdb re-called the reads with MiXCR. The sample includes around 540,000 distinct CDR3 sequences, roughly 34% seen only once; the top ten take roughly 17%. No antigen is known for these receptors. The sample was cultured PBMCs, taken from culture after CMV antigen stimulation. The source is a human donor in good health (CMV status not recorded). Some clones in this sample may be carry-over from other donors' samples.

The V call is TRBV19, the J call TRBJ2-5, with D tentatively TRBD2 (5 bases). This CDR3 has 14 amino acids. Germline V gives CDR1 LNHDA, CDR2 SQIVND (reference sequence). The V end was cut by 5 bases, the J end by 1 base, with 11 bases between. The DNA for the CDR3 is TGTGCCAGTAGTTCTAGCAGAGTCCAAGAGACCCAGTACTTC. This gives the protein CASSSSRVQETQYF.

Only a few counts were recorded for this clonotype. The V and J genes are TRBV20-1 and TRBJ1-1; tentative D call: TRBD1 (5 bases). The CDR3 consists of 14 residues. Trimming left V 2 bases short and J 8 bases short, with 18 bases between. Germline V CDR1 and CDR2: DFQATT, SNEGSKA (reference sequence). CDR3 sequence: CSARSATGPQEAFF. CDR3 in DNA: TGCAGTGCTAGATCCGCAACGGGACCTCAAGAAGCTTTCTTT.

V usage is TRBV10-3 and J usage is TRBJ2-7, with a possible D match to TRBD2 (5 bases). V was cut by 8 bases and J by 5 bases, with 19 bases left in between. The CDR3 is 14 residues long. The germline CDR1 and CDR2 sequences are ENHRY and SYGVKD. The CDR3 protein is CAISEEALFDEQYF. In DNA, the CDR3 is TGTGCCATCTCGGAGGAGGCTCTTTTTGACGAGCAGTACTTC.

This clonotype was seen a handful of times. The chain links TRBV4-1 to TRBJ2-5; D is possibly TRBD1 (5 bases). Trimming stripped 4 bases from V and 5 bases from J, with 14 bases between. Germline CDR1 is MGHRA and CDR2 is YSYEKL. The length of the CDR3 is 14 residues. CDR3 residues: CASSLAGFGETQYF. For the CDR3, the DNA is TGCGCCAGCAGCCTGGCAGGGTTTGGGGAGACCCAGTACTTC.

V gene TRBV19 combines with J gene TRBJ2-4; TRBD1 matches 8 bases. The CDR3 sequence is 16 residues long. Germline-derived CDR1 and CDR2 are LNHDA and SQIVND (reference sequence). The J segment lost 2 bases and the V segment lost 4 bases, leaving 7 bases of the junction unmatched. CDR3 region: CASSNPGGETKNIQYF. The CDR3 DNA follows: TGTGCCAGTAGTAACCCAGGGGGCGAGACCAAAAACATTCAGTACTTC.

The V call is TRBV12-3 or TRBV12-4, the J call TRBJ2-7, with TRBD1 identical over 12 bases. The V and J ends lost 4 bases and 6 bases, in that order; junction bases with no gene match: 13. The CDR3 spans 17 residues. The CDR3 DNA reads as TGTGCCAGCAGTTCCCAGAACGGGGACAGGGGGCTCGGCGAGCAGTACTTC. Its protein product is CASSSQNGDRGLGEQYF.

This chain joins TRBV14 and TRBJ2-3; perhaps TRBD1 as D (5 bases). Germline V gene sequence: CDR1 SGHDN, CDR2 FVKESK. The CDR3 contains 13 residues. Between the trimmed V and J ends, which lost 4 bases and 8 bases, there was a span of 13 bases. DNA for the CDR3: TGTGCCAGCAGCCCGTTTAACCAGGGTACGCAGTATTTT. Translating it yields CASSPFNQGTQYF.